This T cell receptor beta chain was identified in a study of blood T cell repertoires in COVID-19. Sequencing used immunoSEQ multiplex PCR; TCRdb keeps in-frame clones, though not all of them. In the table there are 100,000 to 150,000 clones, roughly 84% of which are singletons. Per germline, CDR1 ENHRY and CDR2 SYGVKD. Trimming at V came to 4 bases and at J to 2 bases, leaving 13 bases not matched to a gene. The CDR3 consists of 18 residues. Material: PBMCs or T cells enriched from blood (not recorded which). J is TRBJ2-3 and V is TRBV10-3; the match to TRBD2 covers 9 bases. This TCR was recovered from a woman in her 30s who had recovered from COVID-19. CDR3 sequence (DNA): TGTGCCATCAGTGTTAATAGCGGGAGTTCCAGTCTCACAGATACGCAGTATTTT. It specifies CAISVNSGSSSLTDTQYF.